A single sample is the source of the 17 T cell receptor beta chains below, sequenced in a study of Graves' ophthalmopathy and Graves' hyperthyroidism. RNA transcripts served as template for amplifying TCR beta CDR3 sequences. The authors performed first-round RT-PCR with HTBI primers and then a second-round multiplex PCR. TCRdb reprocessed the multiplex PCR reads via MiXCR and lists one record per CDR3 protein. Of around 1.1 million distinct CDR3 sequences listed, about 40% are singletons. Sequencing was performed on peripheral blood or thyroid tissue (not recorded which). The receptors here all came from an adult man with Graves' hyperthyroidism.

This clonotype has a count of ten or more. The chain links TRBV24-1 to TRBJ2-7; 10 nucleotides line up with TRBD1. This CDR3 is built from 15 residues. J gave up 3 bases and V 2 bases, and 3 bases lay outside the gene matches. Per germline, CDR1 KGHDR and CDR2 SFDVKD. The CDR3 nucleotides read TGTGCCACCAGTGATTCCAGGACAGGGGGCTACGAGCAGTACTTC. Its protein is CATSDSRTGGYEQYF.

Comments on this clonotype: This may stem from a read error, because a much larger clone lies one nucleotide away. The gene calls are TRBV10-1 and TRBJ2-5; D not resolved. This CDR3 has 13 amino acids. The germline V gene encodes CDR1 WNHNN and CDR2 SYGVQD (reference sequence). The CDR3 loop is CASSIKPQEIQYF. Written as DNA, the CDR3 is TGCGCCAGCAGTATCAAGCCCCAAGAGATCCAGTACTTC.

J is TRBJ2-6 and V is TRBV4-1; D is perhaps TRBD1 (6 bases). Trimming pared 2 bases from V and 12 bases from J, leaving 14 bases between. Germline loops: CDR1 MGHRA, CDR2 YSYEKL. The length of the CDR3 is 14 residues. CDR3 sequence (DNA): TGCGCCAGCAGCCAACCCCGGGACAAGGGCGTCCTGACTTTC. Residues: CASSQPRDKGVLTF.

This clonotype was recorded a few times. The J gene is TRBJ1-2, the V gene TRBV27; tentative D call: TRBD1 (5 bases). The V end was cut by 3 bases, the J end by 4 bases, with 12 bases between. This CDR3 spans 14 amino acids. Per germline, CDR1 MNHEY and CDR2 SMNVEV (reference sequence). This CDR3 is CASSLEWGAYGYTF. CDR3 in DNA: TGTGCCAGCAGTTTGGAGTGGGGCGCCTATGGCTACACCTTC.

The chain links TRBV7-2 to TRBJ2-7; D is unresolved. Trimming removed 5 bases from V and 6 bases from J, with 17 bases in between. Germline V gene lookup returns CDR1 SGHTA and CDR2 FQGNSA. The CDR3 is 14 residues long. CDR3 loop: CASSQASDPLEQYF. CDR3 nucleotides: TGTGCCAGCAGCCAGGCGTCCGACCCTCTCGAGCAGTACTTC.

For this clonotype: A much bigger clone sits one base away, suggesting this may be a read error. The chain links TRBV7-2 to TRBJ2-7; D gene uncertain. The CDR3 loop spans 12 amino acids. Germline CDR1 reads SGHTA; CDR2 reads FQGNSA. Written as DNA, the CDR3 is TGTGTCAGCAGCTTAGATAAGTACGAGCAGTACTTC. Amino acids: CVSSLDKYEQYF.

V gene TRBV7-9 combines with J gene TRBJ2-7; 14 nucleotides agree with TRBD2. The CDR3 spans 16 residues. From germline, CDR1 is SEHNR and CDR2 FQNEAQ (reference sequence). V lost 6 bases and J lost 2; bases outside the gene matches: 6. CDR3 amino acids: CASRSRTSGGTYEQYF. The CDR3 DNA reads TGTGCCAGCAGATCCCGGACTAGCGGGGGGACCTACGAGCAGTACTTC.

The genes are TRBV6-1 and TRBJ1-2; 7 nucleotides align to TRBD1. The CDR3 is 14 residues long. CDR1 MNHNS and CDR2 SASEGT come from the germline V gene. Trimming at V came to 5 bases and at J to 8 bases, leaving 11 bases not matched to a gene. CDR3 in amino acids: CASSYSRTGFGYTF. CDR3 bases: TGTGCCAGCAGTTACTCCCGGACAGGTTTCGGCTACACCTTC.

This clonotype has just one count. This rearrangement joins TRBV19 to TRBJ1-6; TRBD1 agrees at 9 bases. V trimming: 6 bases; J trimming: 7 bases; junction bases outside the gene matches: 7. This CDR3 is 15 amino acids long. Germline CDR1 reads LNHDA; CDR2 reads SQIVND (reference sequence). The CDR3 here is CASRQNRGQNSPLHF. The CDR3 region has the DNA TGTGCCAGTAGACAAAACAGGGGGCAAAATTCACCCCTCCACTTT.

This clonotype was recorded at least ten times. The rearrangement joins TRBV11-2 to TRBJ1-6; D call uncertain. The V end lost 5 bases, the J end lost 6 bases, and 11 bases lay between the germline ends. Germline V gives CDR1 SGHAT, CDR2 FQNNGV. This CDR3 has 14 residues. The CDR3 nucleotides read TGTGCCAGCAGCCCCCGAGGGCCTAATTCACCCCTCCACTTT. Protein: CASSPRGPNSPLHF.

This clonotype has ten or more counts. The genes are TRBV20-1 and TRBJ2-7; D is ambiguous. This CDR3 comprises 13 residues. Germline CDR1 and CDR2: DFQATT and SNEGSKA (reference sequence). Trimming took off 5 bases at V and 5 bases at J, with 16 bases between the two ends. CDR3 DNA sequence: TGCAGTGCTCTGGAGAGTTCCTTCCACGAGCAGTACTTC. Amino acid sequence: CSALESSFHEQYF.

The J gene is TRBJ2-7, the V gene TRBV5-1; 9 bases line up with TRBD1. Trimming at V came to 2 bases and at J to 11 bases, leaving 5 bases not matched to a gene. The CDR3 covers 12 residues. The germline V gene encodes CDR1 SGHRS and CDR2 YFSETQ. In nucleotides, the CDR3 is TGCGCCAGCAGCTTAGGGACAGGGCTTAAGTACTTC. Translated, it gives CASSLGTGLKYF.

This clonotype was seen only once. The chain uses TRBV29-1 and TRBJ2-7, with 10 bases identical to TRBD1. The J segment lost 4 bases and the V segment lost 8 bases, leaving 8 bases of the junction unmatched. The CDR3 is 13 residues long. Per germline, CDR1 SQVTM and CDR2 ANQGSEA. Here the CDR3 reads CSSLGGQGYEQYF. CDR3 nucleotide sequence: TGCAGCAGTTTAGGGGGACAGGGGTACGAGCAGTACTTC.

This clonotype has just a few counts. The chain links TRBV7-3 to TRBJ2-7; D remains ambiguous. Trimming left V 3 bases short and J 3 bases short, with 9 bases between. The CDR3 has 13 residues. Germline V gives CDR1 SGHTA, CDR2 FQGTGA. CDR3 in DNA: TGTGCCAGCAGCTTTGGGATAATCTACGAGCAGTACTTC. Protein sequence: CASSFGIIYEQYF. The complete variable domain, with remaining parts taken from reference TRBV7-3 and TRBJ2-7, reads GAGVSQTPSNKVTEKGKYVELRCDPISGHTALYWYRQSLGQGPEFLIYFQGTGAADDSGLPNDRFFAVRPEGSVSTLKIQRTERGDSAVYLCASSFGIIYEQYFGPGTRLTVT.

The V and J genes are TRBV7-8 and TRBJ2-6; weak D call: TRBD2 (6 bases). V lost 5 bases and J lost 4, with 21 bases in between. CDR1 and CDR2 from the germline V gene are SGHVS and FQNEAQ. The CDR3 totals 18 residues. In DNA, the CDR3 is TGTGCCAGCAGCCGAGGCAACCAGGGACTGTCAGGGGCCAACGTCCTGACTTTC. Protein: CASSRGNQGLSGANVLTF.

J is TRBJ1-2 and V is TRBV19; TRBD1 agrees at 7 bases. Germline V gene data show CDR1 as LNHDA and CDR2 as SQIVND (reference sequence). This CDR3 is 15 amino acids long. Trimming cost V 8 bases and J 4 bases; bases outside gene matches: 13. The CDR3: CASERPTGRVYGYTF. CDR3 sequence (DNA): TGTGCCAGTGAAAGACCGACAGGGCGAGTCTATGGCTACACCTTC.

The V gene is TRBV9, the J gene TRBJ2-5, with D maybe TRBD2 (7 bases). This CDR3 has 15 residues. In germline, CDR1 is SGDLS, CDR2 YYNGEE. Trimming shortened V by 0 bases and J by 1 base, and 10 bases separated the two germline ends. The CDR3 reads CASSVVAGAQETQYF. CDR3 in DNA: TGTGCCAGCAGCGTAGTGGCGGGGGCCCAAGAGACCCAGTACTTC. Variable domain in full (rest from reference TRBV9 and TRBJ2-5): DSGVTQTPKHLITATGQRVTLRCSPRSGDLSVYWYQQSLDQGLQFLIQYYNGEERAKGNILERFSAQQFPDLHSELNLSSLELGDSALYFCASSVVAGAQETQYFGPGTRLLVL.